The clone carrying this TCR beta chain was recorded once. The CDR3 runs to 14 residues. Germline V gene data show CDR1 as MNHEY and CDR2 as SMNVEV (reference sequence). V lost 6 bases, J lost 8 bases, and 9 bases stayed unmatched. The sample is drawn from a study of blood T cell repertoires in COVID-19. Sequencing used immunoSEQ multiplex PCR; TCRdb keeps in-frame clones, though not all of them. Of tens of thousands of clones in the sample, 89% are singletons; the top ten hold around 40%. Sequenced material: peripheral blood. The chain carries TRBV27 and TRBJ2-1, with 8 positions matching TRBD2. This receptor was obtained from a woman aged 60-75 years with COVID-19, enrolled during active disease. The CDR3 sequence: CASRLVGGVHEQFF. The CDR3 DNA follows: TGTGCCAGCAGACTCGTCGGGGGGGTCCATGAGCAGTTCTTC.